The 26 T cell receptor beta chains below all came from one sample that was sequenced in a study of T cell responses to AZD1222 COVID-19 vaccine. Libraries were prepared by immunoSEQ multiplex PCR; TCRdb keeps only in-frame clonotypes and omits some of them. The sample carries some 120,000 clones, 85% to 95% recorded once. The sequences come from peripheral blood, collected 28 days after the second AZD1222 dose. The receptors were sampled from an adult who received the AZD1222 COVID-19 vaccine.

This chain uses TRBV27 with TRBJ1-1, with D uncertain. The CDR3 spans 13 residues. Trimming shortened V by 6 bases and J by 4 bases, and 12 bases separated the two germline ends. CDR1 is MNHEY and CDR2 is SMNVEV in the germline V gene (reference sequence). CDR3: CASRTTMGTEAFF. The CDR3 DNA reads TGTGCCAGCAGGACCACTATGGGCACTGAAGCTTTCTTT.

The gene calls are TRBV19 and TRBJ2-3; TRBD2 matches at 15 bases. The germline CDR1 and CDR2 sequences are LNHDA and SQIVND (reference sequence). The V and J ends lost 10 bases and 5 bases, in that order; junction bases with no gene match: 10. The CDR3 covers 16 residues. The chain's CDR3 is CATTGLAGGAGDTQYF. In nucleotides, the CDR3 is TGTGCCACCACCGGACTAGCGGGAGGGGCGGGAGATACGCAGTATTTT.

The chain employs TRBV7-9 and TRBJ2-7; no clear D gene. CDR1 is SEHNR, CDR2 FQNEAQ, per germline (reference sequence). The V end lost 5 bases, the J end lost 3 bases, and 5 bases lay between the germline ends. This CDR3 has 11 amino acids. The CDR3 bases are TGTGCCAGCAGCCCCCTCTACGAGCAGTACTTC. Amino acid sequence: CASSPLYEQYF.

CDR3 amino acids: CASKSSGTPTGGNEQFF. The CDR3 bases are TGTGCCAGCAAGTCTAGCGGGACCCCCACCGGGGGCAATGAGCAGTTCTTC. The chain employs TRBV7-2 and TRBJ2-1, with 9 bases identical to TRBD2. The CDR3 spans 17 residues. CDR1 and CDR2 (germline): SGHTA, FQGNSA. J was trimmed by 6 bases and V by 7 bases; bases with no gene match: 16. The full variable domain, in which reference TRBV7-2 and TRBJ2-1 provide the parts outside the CDR3, is GAGVSQSPSNKVTEKGKDVELRCDPISGHTALYWYRQSLGQGLEFLIYFQGNSAPDKSGLPSDRFSAERTGGSVSTLTIQRTQQEDSAVYLCASKSSGTPTGGNEQFFGPGTRLTVL.

This clone showed up just once. The J gene is TRBJ1-1, the V gene TRBV9; D is ambiguous. Germline CDR1 is SGDLS and CDR2 is YYNGEE. This CDR3 has 13 residues. V lost 2 bases and J lost 0, with 5 bases in between. CDR3 sequence (DNA): TGTGCCAGCAGCGTCACTATGAACACTGAAGCTTTCTTT. As protein: CASSVTMNTEAFF.

V gene TRBV3-1 (or the pseudogene TRBV3-2) combines with J gene TRBJ1-2, with no clear D. The V and J ends lost 3 bases and 10 bases respectively, with 15 bases between them. The germline V gene has CDR1 LGHDT and CDR2 YNNKEL (reference sequence). The CDR3 sequence is 13 residues long. The CDR3 is CASSHLLSGDYTF. In DNA, the CDR3 is TGTGCCAGCAGCCACCTTTTGTCCGGGGACTACACCTTC.

The chain employs TRBV30 and TRBJ1-2; D remains ambiguous. CDR3 length equals 12 residues. The V gene's germline CDR1 is GTSNPN and CDR2 SVGIG (reference sequence). Trimming removed 4 bases from V and 8 bases from J, with 14 bases in between. The CDR3 region is CAWNLIGFGYTF. The CDR3 DNA reads TGTGCCTGGAACCTCATAGGGTTCGGCTACACCTTC.

This rearrangement joins TRBV3-1 (or the pseudogene TRBV3-2) to TRBJ2-7; D may be TRBD2 (6 bases). CDR1 LGHDT and CDR2 YNNKEL come from the germline V gene (reference sequence). Trimming took 1 base from V and 2 from J, leaving 12 bases between them. The CDR3 spans 15 residues. CDR3 amino acids: CASSQGNSGAYEQYF. Here the CDR3 DNA reads TGTGCCAGCAGCCAAGGAAATAGCGGTGCCTACGAGCAGTACTTC.

The genes are TRBV28 and TRBJ1-1; a weak D match, TRBD1 (5 bases). The V and J ends lost 4 bases and 7 bases respectively, with 16 bases between them. The CDR3 has 14 residues. Looked up from germline, CDR1 is MDHEN and CDR2 is SYDVKM. CDR3 sequence (DNA): TGTGCCAGCAGTTCGACAGAAGGGGTGGGTGAAGCTTTCTTT. This translates into CASSSTEGVGEAFF.

The gene calls are TRBV6-5 and TRBJ2-7, with 12 bases aligning to TRBD1. The length of the CDR3 is 15 residues. V lost 5 bases, J lost 3 bases, and 5 bases stayed unmatched. Germline values: CDR1 MNHEY, CDR2 SVGAGI. Here the CDR3 reads CASSSRDRGHYEQYF. The CDR3 coding sequence is TGTGCCAGCAGTAGCCGGGACAGGGGGCACTACGAGCAGTACTTC.

The J gene is TRBJ1-1, the V gene TRBV2, with unresolved D. Per germline, CDR1 SNHLY and CDR2 FYNNEI. This CDR3 region has 12 residues. V lost 7 bases and J 4 bases, leaving 10 bases between the germline ends. CDR3 nucleotide sequence: TGTGCCAGCAATCTGACCCCCACTGAAGCTTTCTTT. Protein product: CASNLTPTEAFF.

CDR3 region: CASSPQTGIADTQYF. For the CDR3, the DNA is TGTGCCAGCAGTCCACAAACAGGGATCGCAGATACGCAGTATTTT. This chain uses TRBV6-5 with TRBJ2-3, with a weak D call TRBD1 (6 bases). CDR1 is MNHEY and CDR2 is SVGAGI in the germline V gene. V was shortened by 5 bases and J by 4 bases, with 16 bases between the two germline ends. The CDR3 sequence is 15 residues long.

This clone came up many times. The chain is built from TRBV2 and TRBJ1-6; maybe TRBD1 (6 bases). The CDR3 extends over 14 amino acids. Germline lookup yields CDR1 SNHLY and CDR2 FYNNEI. V dropped 3 bases and J dropped 10 bases, with 13 bases sitting between them. This CDR3 is CASSEEQGWSPLHF. In DNA, the CDR3 is TGTGCCAGCAGTGAGGAACAGGGATGGTCACCCCTCCACTTT.

This clone appeared a few times. This chain connects TRBV2 to TRBJ1-4, with 12 positions matching TRBD1. The CDR3 runs to 15 residues. After removal of 6 bases from V and 8 bases from J, the junction contained 7 bases not matched to a gene. Germline CDR1 is SNHLY and CDR2 is FYNNEI. The CDR3 bases are TGTGCCAGCAGCGGGACAGGGGGCTCAAGAGAAAAACTGTTTTTT. Its translation: CASSGTGGSREKLFF. The complete variable domain, with remaining parts taken from reference TRBV2 and TRBJ1-4, reads EPEVTQTPSHQVTQMGQEVILRCVPISNHLYFYWYRQILGQKVEFLVSFYNNEISEKSEIFDDQFSVERPDGSNFTLKIRSTKLEDSAMYFCASSGTGGSREKLFFGSGTQLSVL.

In this sample, this clone turned up once. The rearrangement links TRBV6-5 to TRBJ2-1; 7 bases agree with TRBD1. V was clipped by 6 bases and J by 5 bases; unmatched bases: 4. This CDR3 contains 13 residues. Germline CDR1 and CDR2: MNHEY and SVGAGI. DNA of the CDR3: TGTGCCAGCAGAACCGGGACAGACAATGAGCAGTTCTTC. Translated, it gives CASRTGTDNEQFF.

The rearrangement uses TRBV6-5 and TRBJ2-7, with D possibly TRBD2 on 6 matching bases. This CDR3 is 14 amino acids long. Trimming stripped 7 bases from V and 1 base from J, with 14 bases between. Germline CDR1 is MNHEY and CDR2 is SVGAGI. DNA of the CDR3: TGTGCCAGCACAACAGTGGGGGGTTCCTACGAGCAGTACTTC. It translates to CASTTVGGSYEQYF.

This chain uses TRBV5-1 with TRBJ1-6; weak D call: TRBD1 (5 bases). Per germline, CDR1 SGHRS and CDR2 YFSETQ. The CDR3 totals 16 residues. V gave up 0 bases and J gave up 5 bases, with 12 bases separating them. This CDR3 reads CASSLEGARNNSPLHF. For the CDR3, the DNA is TGCGCCAGCAGCTTGGAAGGGGCGCGAAATAATTCACCCCTCCACTTT.

The count of this clone is one. The chain uses TRBV28 and TRBJ2-3, with TRBD2 identical over 8 bases. The CDR3 spans 16 residues. J lost 5 bases, V lost 6 bases, and 13 bases had no gene match. Germline V lookup: CDR1 MDHEN, CDR2 SYDVKM. CDR3 in amino acids: CASRQGAGVNRDTQYF. CDR3 DNA: TGTGCCAGCAGGCAAGGAGCGGGAGTAAATAGAGATACGCAGTATTTT.

V and J are TRBV12-3 or TRBV12-4 and TRBJ2-7; D call uncertain. The CDR3 runs to 11 residues. Trimming removed 3 bases from V and 10 bases from J, with 10 bases in between. The DNA for the CDR3 is TGTGCCAGCAGTTTGGGGTTAGATCAGTACTTC. This encodes CASSLGLDQYF.

In DNA form, the CDR3 reads TGCGCCAGCAGCCAAGTCAGGGCGGCCAAAAACATTCAGTACTTC. This sequence encodes CASSQVRAAKNIQYF. The chain combines TRBV4-1 with TRBJ2-4, with D possibly TRBD1 on 5 matching bases. From germline, CDR1 is MGHRA and CDR2 YSYEKL. V was clipped by 1 base and J by 1 base, with 8 bases between them. The CDR3 runs 15 residues.

The rearrangement links TRBV5-6 to TRBJ2-2; D not resolved. The V end was cut by 1 base, the J end by 3 bases, with 7 bases between. This CDR3 has 14 amino acids. Germline CDR1 is SGHDT and CDR2 is YYEEEE. The CDR3 is CASSLIGYTGELFF. The CDR3 region has the DNA TGTGCCAGCAGCTTGATAGGTTACACCGGGGAGCTGTTTTTT.

This chain uses TRBV27 with TRBJ2-6; TRBD1 matches 12 bases. Per germline, CDR1 MNHEY and CDR2 SMNVEV (reference sequence). The ends lost 5 bases at V and 2 bases at J; junction bases unmatched: 4. The CDR3 sequence is 17 residues long. In DNA, the CDR3 is TGTGCCAGCAGTCCGGGACAGGGGGCGCCTGGGGCCAACGTCCTGACTTTC. This codes for CASSPGQGAPGANVLTF.

The chain links TRBV6-5 to TRBJ2-1, with 7 bases lining up with TRBD1. Per germline, CDR1 MNHEY and CDR2 SVGAGI. The CDR3 totals 14 residues. The ends lost 10 bases at V and 8 bases at J; junction bases unmatched: 14. The CDR3 nucleotides are TGTGCCACCTTCCCGGGACAGACTTTCCATGAGCAGTTCTTC. This sequence encodes CATFPGQTFHEQFF.

The chain couples TRBV28 to TRBJ2-3; D call uncertain. With 5 bases removed from V and 1 base from J, the gap between germline ends came to 10 bases. Germline CDR1 and CDR2: MDHEN and SYDVKM. The CDR3 sequence is 14 residues long. The CDR3 DNA reads TGTGCCAGCAGTATAATAAGTCGCACAGATACGCAGTATTTT. Encoded protein: CASSIISRTDTQYF.

The V and J genes are TRBV12-3 or TRBV12-4 and TRBJ2-1; D call uncertain. CDR3 length equals 13 residues. With 0 bases removed from V and 8 bases from J, the gap between germline ends came to 8 bases. The CDR3 sequence: CASSLAEADEQFF. The CDR3 DNA is TGTGCCAGCAGTTTAGCCGAGGCCGATGAGCAGTTCTTC.

The rearrangement links TRBV19 to TRBJ1-3, with no clear D. This CDR3 has 14 amino acids. In germline, CDR1 is LNHDA, CDR2 SQIVND (reference sequence). The germline V and J ends were trimmed by 5 bases and 1 base, with 9 bases remaining between them. In nucleotides, the CDR3 is TGTGCCAGTAGTGCCCGGGCTTCTGGAAACACCATATATTTT. This translates into CASSARASGNTIYF.